Reported below is one TCR beta chain. Antigen: not known. CDR3 size: 15 residues. Deletions cut 5 bases from V and 3 bases from J, with 16 bases between. Germline V gene lookup returns CDR1 SQVTM and CDR2 ANQGSEA. The data were taken from a study of Graves' ophthalmopathy and Graves' hyperthyroidism. The hyperthyroidism patients had a new diagnosis of under 2 months' duration and were aged 18 to 65. Exclusion applied to patients with other autoimmune diseases, uncontrolled infections, pregnancy or lactation. For repertoire sequencing, the TCR beta CDR3 regions were amplified from RNA transcripts. In the first round, RT-PCR was carried out with HTBI primers, and a multiplex PCR formed the second round. From the multiplex PCR reads, TCRdb called clonotypes with MiXCR, one entry per CDR3 protein. The table has about 1.2 million distinct CDR3 sequences, about 40% seen once. Notes on the study in general: Classification of ophthalmopathy versus stable hyperthyroidism by a 13-signature model yielded around 91% sensitivity and roughly 81% specificity. Blood shared most expanded thyroid clonotypes above 0.001 frequency.

The clonotype comes from an adult man with Graves' hyperthyroidism. The rearrangement joins TRBV29-1 to TRBJ2-2, with unresolved D. Source material: peripheral blood or thyroid tissue (not recorded which). The CDR3 nucleotides read TGCAGCGTTTCGTTTAACTATGGCTACACCGGGGAGCTGTTTTTT. Its translation: CSVSFNYGYTGELFF.